This T cell receptor beta chain is from a study of T cells in Graves' hyperthyroidism and ophthalmopathy. TCR beta CDR3 region amplification was performed from RNA transcripts. The TCR CDR3 first-round RT-PCR relied on the HTBI primer set. TCRdb passed the multiplex PCR reads through MiXCR, listing each CDR3 protein once. This table has roughly 580,000 distinct CDR3 sequences, approximately 14% appearing once. CDR3 length: 16 residues. The germline CDR1 and CDR2 sequences are SGHKS and YYEKEE (reference sequence). With V trimmed by 2 bases and J by 7 bases, 14 bases remained unmatched. V and J are TRBV5-5 and TRBJ2-7, with 8 bases that match TRBD1. This clonotype was obtained from a woman aged 25 to 39 with Graves' hyperthyroidism that later progressed to Graves' ophthalmopathy. The material sequenced was blood. The CDR3 sequence: CASSFSSGGRSEEQYF. CDR3 DNA: TGTGCCAGCAGCTTTTCTTCAGGGGGCCGTTCGGAAGAGCAGTACTTC.